These 27 T cell receptor beta chains were sequenced from one sample in a study of T cell responses to AZD1222 COVID-19 vaccine. The repertoire was sequenced with immunoSEQ multiplex PCR; TCRdb's copy has only in-frame clones and lacks some. The data show 210,000 or so clones, with roughly 94% seen just once and roughly 1.8% held by the top ten. Specimen: peripheral blood, collected 28 days after the second dose of the MenACWY control vaccine. Receptors originate from an adult who received the MenACWY meningococcal vaccine as a control.

This CDR3 is CASSISKNTEAFF. CDR3 DNA sequence: TGTGCCAGTAGTATATCCAAGAACACTGAAGCTTTCTTT. The chain couples TRBV19 to TRBJ1-1; D is undetermined. CDR3 length: 13 amino acids. Deletions cut 2 bases from V and 1 base from J, with 5 bases between. CDR1 and CDR2 from the germline V gene are LNHDA and SQIVND (reference sequence).

V usage is TRBV9 and J usage is TRBJ2-5; 13 bases match TRBD2. The germline V gene has CDR1 SGDLS and CDR2 YYNGEE. This CDR3 contains 15 residues. Trimming cost V 4 bases and J 4 bases; bases outside gene matches: 4. This chain's CDR3 is CASSPRLAGGETQYF. The CDR3, as DNA: TGTGCCAGCAGCCCCCGACTAGCGGGAGGAGAGACCCAGTACTTC. Using reference TRBV9 and TRBJ2-5 for the parts outside the CDR3, the full variable domain is DSGVTQTPKHLITATGQRVTLRCSPRSGDLSVYWYQQSLDQGLQFLIQYYNGEERAKGNILERFSAQQFPDLHSELNLSSLELGDSALYFCASSPRLAGGETQYFGPGTRLLVL.

CDR3 DNA: TGTGCCAGCTCACCGCGGGACTTAGATGGCTACACCTTC. This translates into CASSPRDLDGYTF. The chain recombines TRBV18 with TRBJ1-2, with D possibly matching TRBD1 (5 bases). The V and J ends lost 3 bases and 6 bases respectively, with 11 bases between them. The germline CDR1 and CDR2 sequences are KGHSH and LQKENI. This CDR3 contains 13 residues.

The V and J genes are TRBV5-5 and TRBJ1-5; 9 bases are shared with TRBD1. With V trimmed by 4 bases and J by 3 bases, 5 bases remained unmatched. Germline V CDR1 and CDR2: SGHKS, YYEKEE (reference sequence). CDR3 length: 15 amino acids. Written as DNA, the CDR3 is TGTGCCAGCAGCCCCCGGGACAGGGACAATCAGCCCCAGCATTTT. This sequence encodes CASSPRDRDNQPQHF. The complete variable domain, with remaining parts taken from reference TRBV5-5 and TRBJ1-5, reads DAGVTQSPTHLIKTRGQQVTLRCSPISGHKSVSWYQQVLGQGPQFIFQYYEKEERGRGNFPDRFSARQFPNYSSELNVNALLLGDSALYLCASSPRDRDNQPQHFGDGTRLSIL.

J is TRBJ1-4 and V is TRBV6-6, with 8 bases matching TRBD1. Germline assignment: CDR1 MNHNY and CDR2 SVGAGI (reference sequence). The ends lost 6 bases at V and 5 bases at J; junction bases unmatched: 8. This CDR3 comprises 15 residues. The CDR3 DNA is TGTGCCAGCAGGGCAGACAGGGGCCCAAATGAAAAACTGTTTTTT. Translating gives CASRADRGPNEKLFF.

The chain recombines TRBV7-9 with TRBJ1-4; no definite D call. Germline CDR1 and CDR2: SEHNR and FQNEAQ (reference sequence). This CDR3 is 13 amino acids long. With 1 base removed from V and 8 bases from J, the gap between germline ends came to 8 bases. DNA for the CDR3: TGTGCCAGCAGCTTAGGGGGTGGAGAAAAACTGTTTTTT. Amino acid sequence: CASSLGGGEKLFF.

The chain links TRBV7-9 to TRBJ2-3; TRBD2 aligns across 9 bases. Trimming took 5 bases from V and 4 from J; bases not matched to a gene: 13. This CDR3 is 17 amino acids long. CDR1 is SEHNR, CDR2 FQNEAQ, per germline (reference sequence). CDR3 nucleotide sequence: TGTGCCAGCAGCAGCGGTAATGGCGGGAGGGGTTCAGATACGCAGTATTTT. Translated: CASSSGNGGRGSDTQYF.

This sequence joins TRBV7-9 and TRBJ2-7, with D maybe TRBD1 (6 bases). CDR1 and CDR2 from the germline V gene are SEHNR and FQNEAQ (reference sequence). This CDR3 comprises 13 residues. V lost 1 base, J lost 5 bases, and 9 bases lay in between. CDR3 in amino acids: CASSLGGRHEQYF. In nucleotides, the CDR3 is TGTGCCAGCAGCTTAGGGGGGCGACACGAGCAGTACTTC.

J is TRBJ2-4 and V is TRBV30; perhaps D is TRBD1 or TRBD2 (6 bases each). Germline loops: CDR1 GTSNPN, CDR2 SVGIG (reference sequence). V was pared by 0 bases and J by 11 bases, with 23 bases between. This CDR3 contains 16 residues. The CDR3 is CAWSVGAGAQGGVQYF. CDR3 coding DNA: TGTGCCTGGAGTGTCGGTGCAGGGGCTCAGGGAGGAGTTCAGTACTTC.

This clone was recorded once. The chain links TRBV2 to TRBJ2-1; D is unclear. The CDR3 consists of 14 residues. Trimming removed 5 bases at V and 0 bases at J, with 8 bases between. CDR1 SNHLY and CDR2 FYNNEI come from the germline V gene. CDR3 nucleotide sequence: TGTGCCAGCAGTTATAGGTCCTCCTACAATGAGCAGTTCTTC. It translates to CASSYRSSYNEQFF.

The chain recombines TRBV4-1 with TRBJ2-7; 9 bases fit TRBD2. The V and J ends lost 0 bases and 3 bases, in that order; junction bases with no gene match: 6. The CDR3 extends over 16 amino acids. Germline-derived CDR1 and CDR2 are MGHRA and YSYEKL. CDR3 protein: CASSQEFGGRGYEQYF. CDR3 bases: TGCGCCAGCAGCCAAGAATTTGGCGGGAGGGGCTACGAGCAGTACTTC.

This clone was seen a handful of times. The CDR3 protein is CASSERRGPAYEQYF. The CDR3 DNA reads TGTGCCAGCAGTGAAAGAAGGGGGCCAGCCTACGAGCAGTACTTC. The chain combines TRBV6-1 with TRBJ2-7, with 7 positions matching TRBD1. The CDR3 loop spans 15 amino acids. Germline V gene lookup returns CDR1 MNHNS and CDR2 SASEGT. Trimming at V came to 2 bases and at J to 2 bases, leaving 6 bases not matched to a gene.

This clone was detected only once. Here the CDR3 reads CASSLYEGSTEAFF. In nucleotides, the CDR3 is TGTGCCAGCAGTTTGTACGAGGGGAGCACTGAAGCTTTCTTT. The rearrangement links TRBV27 to TRBJ1-1; TRBD1 might be the D (5 bases). V gave up 3 bases and J gave up 4 bases, with 12 bases separating them. The germline CDR1 and CDR2 sequences are MNHEY and SMNVEV (reference sequence). The CDR3 totals 14 residues.

Here the CDR3 DNA reads TGTGCCAGCAGCTCCTCCAGGGGGACAGATACGCAGTATTTT. Translation: CASSSSRGTDTQYF. The chain combines TRBV11-2 with TRBJ2-3; TRBD1 agrees at 7 bases. This CDR3 has 14 residues. V was pared by 4 bases and J by 3 bases, with 4 bases of the junction left unmatched. CDR1 and CDR2 from the germline V gene are SGHAT and FQNNGV. Supplemented by reference TRBV11-2 and TRBJ2-3, the full variable domain reads EAGVAQSPRYKIIEKRQSVAFWCNPISGHATLYWYQQILGQGPKLLIQFQNNGVVDDSQLPKDRFSAERLKGVDSTLKIQPAKLEDSAVYLCASSSSRGTDTQYFGPGTRLTVL.

The CDR3 loop reads CASSYYGAGMNTEAFF. The CDR3 region has the DNA TGTGCCAGCAGTTACTACGGAGCAGGCATGAACACTGAAGCTTTCTTT. The chain combines TRBV6-2 or TRBV6-3 with TRBJ1-1, with D uncertain. The germline V gene has CDR1 MNHEY and CDR2 SVGEGT. The V and J ends lost 1 base and 0 bases respectively, with 12 bases between them. This CDR3 spans 16 amino acids.

This chain joins TRBV2 and TRBJ2-5; the D is unclear. Trimming took off 1 base at V and 0 bases at J, with 15 bases between the two ends. The germline V gene encodes CDR1 SNHLY and CDR2 FYNNEI. The CDR3 is 17 amino acids. This CDR3 is CASSEVPRVEYQETQYF. CDR3 nucleotide sequence: TGTGCCAGCAGTGAAGTGCCCCGGGTCGAGTACCAAGAGACCCAGTACTTC. The variable domain in full, with the rest retrieved from reference TRBV2 and TRBJ2-5, is EPEVTQTPSHQVTQMGQEVILRCVPISNHLYFYWYRQILGQKVEFLVSFYNNEISEKSEIFDDQFSVERPDGSNFTLKIRSTKLEDSAMYFCASSEVPRVEYQETQYFGPGTRLLVL.

This rearrangement joins TRBV4-2 to TRBJ2-1; D is unresolved. The CDR3 loop spans 15 amino acids. In germline, CDR1 is LGHNA, CDR2 YNFKEQ. V was cut by 0 bases and J by 0 bases, with 6 bases left in between. Here the CDR3 reads CASSQEQDSYNEQFF. Here the CDR3 DNA reads TGTGCCAGCAGCCAAGAACAAGACTCCTACAATGAGCAGTTCTTC.

The rearrangement joins TRBV7-9 to TRBJ1-6; TRBD1 aligns across 8 bases. Per the germline V gene, CDR1 is SEHNR and CDR2 is FQNEAQ (reference sequence). The CDR3 contains 15 residues. V shed 5 bases and J 7 bases; nucleotides not matched to a gene: 7. CDR3 sequence: CASSPRTGRNSPLHF. The CDR3 DNA follows: TGTGCCAGCAGCCCCAGGACAGGGCGGAATTCACCCCTCCACTTT. The full variable domain, rest sourced from reference TRBV7-9 and TRBJ1-6, is DTGVSQNPRHKITKRGQNVTFRCDPISEHNRLYWYRQTLGQGPEFLTYFQNEAQLEKSRLLSDRFSAERPKGSFSTLEIQRTEQGDSAMYLCASSPRTGRNSPLHFGNGTRLTVT.

This chain connects TRBV24-1 to TRBJ1-2, with 8 bases identical to TRBD1. V shed 3 bases, J shed 6 bases, and the junction held 5 bases outside the gene matches. The CDR3 contains 14 residues. CDR1 KGHDR and CDR2 SFDVKD come from the germline V gene. This chain's CDR3 is CATSDRDRINGYTF. CDR3 DNA: TGTGCCACCAGTGATCGGGACAGGATAAATGGCTACACCTTC.

This clone appeared once. This sequence joins TRBV9 and TRBJ2-7, with 11 bases fitting TRBD2. Trimming at V came to 4 bases and at J to 1 base, leaving 4 bases not matched to a gene. Looked up from germline, CDR1 is SGDLS and CDR2 is YYNGEE. This CDR3 spans 15 amino acids. CDR3 nucleotide sequence: TGTGCCAGCAGCCCCACTAGCGGGGGATCCTACGAGCAGTACTTC. Translating it yields CASSPTSGGSYEQYF.

The chain employs TRBV28 and TRBJ2-7, with a tentative D call TRBD1 (5 bases). V was clipped by 5 bases and J by 7 bases, with 9 bases between them. The CDR3 is 11 amino acids. Per germline, CDR1 MDHEN and CDR2 SYDVKM. CDR3 sequence (DNA): TGTGCCAGCAGTGCCCAGGGTGAGCAGTACTTC. This translates into CASSAQGEQYF.

This chain joins TRBV7-9 and TRBJ1-6; D is possibly TRBD1 (5 bases). The V and J ends lost 5 bases and 7 bases respectively, with 12 bases between them. Germline V gene sequence: CDR1 SEHNR, CDR2 FQNEAQ (reference sequence). This CDR3 is built from 14 residues. This CDR3 is CASSLGRGNSPLHF. The DNA for the CDR3 is TGTGCCAGCAGCCTAGGTCGGGGGAATTCACCCCTCCACTTT.

The V call is TRBV5-1, the J call TRBJ2-7, with D possibly matching TRBD1 (6 bases). This CDR3 spans 13 amino acids. Trimming shortened V by 3 bases and J by 5 bases, and 12 bases separated the two germline ends. CDR1 is SGHRS and CDR2 is YFSETQ in the germline V gene. The CDR3 DNA reads as TGCGCCAGCAGCTCCGCCCAGGGGCACGAGCAGTACTTC. Its protein is CASSSAQGHEQYF.

This clone was observed a handful of times. CDR3 nucleotides: TGTGCCAGCAGCTGGGGCAGGACTAACTATGGCTACACCTTC. This encodes CASSWGRTNYGYTF. The chain has TRBV28 and TRBJ1-2; a weak D match, TRBD1 (5 bases). The CDR3 spans 14 residues. Germline CDR1 reads MDHEN; CDR2 reads SYDVKM. V lost 6 bases to trimming and J lost 0 bases, with 11 bases between them.

The J gene is TRBJ1-1, the V gene TRBV18; 11 positions agree with TRBD1. Per the germline V gene, CDR1 is KGHSH and CDR2 is LQKENI. The V and J ends lost 4 bases and 4 bases, in that order; junction bases with no gene match: 5. This CDR3 spans 15 amino acids. The CDR3 DNA is TGTGCCAGCTCACAGGACAGGGGGCTGGGCACTGAAGCTTTCTTT. This translates into CASSQDRGLGTEAFF. The full variable domain, in which reference TRBV18 and TRBJ1-1 provide the parts outside the CDR3, is NAGVMQNPRHLVRRRGQEARLRCSPMKGHSHVYWYRQLPEEGLKFMVYLQKENIIDESGMPKERFSAEFPKEGPSILRIQQVVRGDSAAYFCASSQDRGLGTEAFFGQGTRLTVV.

V usage is TRBV7-6 and J usage is TRBJ2-5; D ambiguous. The CDR3 runs to 12 residues. Germline V gene sequence: CDR1 SGHVS, CDR2 FNYEAQ. The V end lost 5 bases, the J end lost 5 bases, and 9 bases lay between the germline ends. This chain's CDR3 is CASSTLYETQYF. The CDR3 DNA is TGTGCCAGCAGCACCTTATACGAGACCCAGTACTTC.

The CDR3 nucleotides read TGTGCCAGCAGCCAAGGGTTGCCCACCGGGTTTGGAAACACCATATATTTT. As protein: CASSQGLPTGFGNTIYF. The chain combines TRBV4-2 with TRBJ1-3, with D uncertain. V was shortened by 1 base and J by 3 bases, with 16 bases between the two germline ends. CDR1 is LGHNA, CDR2 YNFKEQ, per germline. This CDR3 spans 17 amino acids.